This TCR beta chain was found in a study of control samples from healthy donors and cancer patients. Trimming cost V 2 bases and J 7 bases, with 23 bases left between them. Germline CDR1 KGHDR, CDR2 SFDVKD. This CDR3 region has 18 residues. Measured with immunoSEQ multiplex PCR; TCRdb has only the in-frame clones, and not every one. The table includes 110,000 to 150,000 clones, around 86% detected once. The rearrangement links TRBV24-1 to TRBJ2-1; D possibly corresponds to TRBD1 (6 bases). Specimen: blood. This sequence was found in a man aged 30-40 years in good health. The CDR3 here is CATSDSRHRARGVNEQFF. The CDR3 bases are TGTGCCACCAGTGATTCGCGGCACAGGGCTCGAGGTGTAAATGAGCAGTTCTTC.